A single sample gave rise to the 16 T cell receptor beta chains below, sequenced in a study of cytomegalovirus exposure and HLA in healthy donors. Primers for the PCR totalled 60 Vbeta and 13 Jbeta. Profiling relied on immunoSEQ multiplex PCR, and the TCRdb table lists in-frame clones only, not all of them. The data contain 120,000 to 150,000 clones, more than 80% of them singletons. Sequenced material: PBMCs. The origin of the receptors is a woman aged 40 to 49 in good health and CMV-seropositive.

V and J are TRBV18 and TRBJ2-2; D is undetermined. CDR3 length: 16 residues. Trimming took 3 bases from V and 0 from J, leaving 11 bases between them. Germline CDR1 KGHSH, CDR2 LQKENI. CDR3 DNA sequence: TGTGCCAGCTCACCGGTCTGGCTAGCGAACACCGGGGAGCTGTTTTTT. Protein product: CASSPVWLANTGELFF.

This clone appeared a single time. This chain connects TRBV5-4 to TRBJ2-3, with 8 bases identical to TRBD1. Unmatched junction bases numbered 8, after V lost 1 base and J lost 7 bases. Looked up from germline, CDR1 is SGHNT and CDR2 is YYREEE (reference sequence). This CDR3 is built from 15 residues. Here the CDR3 reads CASSLWDRNSHTQYF. The CDR3 region has the DNA TGTGCCAGCAGCTTGTGGGACAGGAATTCACATACGCAGTATTTT.

This chain links TRBV27 with TRBJ2-7; D may be TRBD1 (5 bases). V was pared by 6 bases and J by 5 bases, with 17 bases between. The CDR3 spans 14 residues. Germline V lookup: CDR1 MNHEY, CDR2 SMNVEV (reference sequence). CDR3 nucleotides: TGTGCCAGCAGCCTCGGGCCCCAGGGTCACGAGCAGTACTTC. It codes for CASSLGPQGHEQYF.

The chain carries TRBV28 and TRBJ1-4; D not certain. The CDR3 is made up of 13 amino acids. Germline CDR1 and CDR2: MDHEN and SYDVKM. The ends were cut back, 5 bases at V and 4 bases at J, with 8 bases in the middle. The CDR3 coding sequence is TGTGCCAGCAGTGGTCAGAATAATGAAAAACTGTTTTTT. Translating it yields CASSGQNNEKLFF.

This chain joins TRBV5-1 and TRBJ1-1, with 10 bases lining up with TRBD1. Looked up from germline, CDR1 is SGHRS and CDR2 is YFSETQ. This CDR3 spans 16 amino acids. The V segment lost 7 bases and the J segment 11 bases; nucleotides outside the gene matches: 20. CDR3 DNA: TGCGCCAGCGAACTAGGGACAGGGGTAGACGGTTTGAAGGCTTTCTTT. It is translated as CASELGTGVDGLKAFF. Based on the CDR3 plus reference TRBV5-1 and TRBJ1-1, the full variable domain is KAGVTQTPRYLIKTRGQQVTLSCSPISGHRSVSWYQQTPGQGLQFLFEYFSETQRNKGNFPGRFSGRQFSNSRSEMNVSTLELGDSALYLCASELGTGVDGLKAFFGQGTRLTVV.

The V gene is TRBV5-1, the J gene TRBJ1-2; possibly TRBD1 for D (6 bases). Per germline, CDR1 SGHRS and CDR2 YFSETQ. This CDR3 comprises 15 residues. Between the trimmed V and J ends, which lost 1 base and 8 bases, there was a span of 18 bases. The CDR3 DNA reads as TGCGCCAGCAGCTTGTTGCAGGGGACACAGGGCGGCTACACCTTC. It yields the protein CASSLLQGTQGGYTF.

The V call is TRBV28, the J call TRBJ2-5; D may be TRBD2 (5 bases). The ends were cut back, 5 bases at V and 5 bases at J, with 12 bases in the middle. CDR3 size: 13 residues. The germline CDR1 and CDR2 sequences are MDHEN and SYDVKM. The CDR3, as DNA: TGTGCCAGCAGTGGATTCGGGGTGGAGACCCAGTACTTC. Translating it yields CASSGFGVETQYF.

The chain has TRBV2 and TRBJ1-5; possibly TRBD1 for D (5 bases). Trimming took 8 bases from V and 2 from J, leaving 19 bases between them. The CDR3 has 16 amino acids. The germline V gene has CDR1 SNHLY and CDR2 FYNNEI. The CDR3 sequence: CASGEMTARGNQPQHF. CDR3 nucleotide sequence: TGTGCCAGCGGCGAAATGACGGCCAGGGGCAATCAGCCCCAGCATTTT. Filled out from reference TRBV2 and TRBJ1-5, the complete variable domain reads EPEVTQTPSHQVTQMGQEVILRCVPISNHLYFYWYRQILGQKVEFLVSFYNNEISEKSEIFDDQFSVERPDGSNFTLKIRSTKLEDSAMYFCASGEMTARGNQPQHFGDGTRLSIL.

The chain is built from TRBV28 and TRBJ1-2, with D possibly being TRBD1 (5 bases). Trimming shortened V by 11 bases and J by 3 bases, and 16 bases separated the two germline ends. From germline, CDR1 is MDHEN and CDR2 SYDVKM. CDR3 size: 13 residues. CDR3 nucleotides: TGTGCCCTCGGGAGGGGTATTGACTATGGCTACACCTTC. It yields the protein CALGRGIDYGYTF.

This clone has just one count. Compared with germline, one end of the junction differs, possibly owing to a read error. J is TRBJ1-6 and V is TRBV30, with TRBD1 matching 11 bases. CDR1 and CDR2 from the germline V gene are GTSNPN and SVGIG (reference sequence). The CDR3 runs 15 residues. The CDR3 here is CAWSGTGGAGSPPHF. CDR3 DNA sequence: TGTGCCTGGAGTGGGACAGGGGGCGCAGGATCACCCCCCCACTTT.

The chain carries TRBV5-1 and TRBJ2-7; perhaps TRBD1 as D (6 bases). Trimming left V 4 bases short and J 4 bases short, with 18 bases between. Germline V gene lookup returns CDR1 SGHRS and CDR2 YFSETQ. This CDR3 is 15 amino acids long. CDR3 protein: CASSIQGGGPYEQYF. The CDR3 DNA follows: TGCGCCAGCAGCATACAGGGTGGAGGACCTTACGAGCAGTACTTC.

This clone was counted once. This chain uses TRBV21-1 with TRBJ2-7; TRBD2, the table's D call, was not compared with the DNA. TRBV21-1 corresponds to a pseudogene. The CDR3 length is 12 residues. The CDR3 coding sequence is TGTGCCAGCAGCAGGGCACTGCGGCGGGAGTACTTC. This sequence encodes CASSRALRREYF.

This clone came up once. V gene TRBV30 combines with J gene TRBJ2-2; no firm D call. This CDR3 is built from 11 residues. Trimming left V 1 base short and J 7 bases short, with 4 bases between. Per the germline V gene, CDR1 is GTSNPN and CDR2 is SVGIG (reference sequence). The CDR3: CAWSAFGELFF. The CDR3, as DNA: TGTGCCTGGAGTGCCTTCGGGGAGCTGTTTTTT.

The chain links TRBV4-3 to TRBJ1-2, with D unresolved. CDR1 is LGHNA, CDR2 YSLEER, per germline. The CDR3 runs 15 residues. The V end lost 1 base, the J end lost 4 bases, and 13 bases lay between the germline ends. For the CDR3, the DNA is TGCGCCAGCAGCCAAGGACTGATAGTCCGCTATGGCTACACCTTC. Residues: CASSQGLIVRYGYTF.

The gene calls are TRBV4-3 and TRBJ2-1; possible D gene TRBD2, 6 bases. Trimming cost V 4 bases and J 3 bases, with 19 bases left between them. This CDR3 comprises 17 residues. Germline CDR1 and CDR2: LGHNA and YSLEER. The CDR3 DNA reads as TGCGCCAGCAGCCCGTGGGGTTGGCGGGGCCACTACAATGAGCAGTTCTTC. It yields the protein CASSPWGWRGHYNEQFF.

The J gene is TRBJ1-1, the V gene TRBV6-5, with a possible D match to TRBD1 (5 bases). The V gene's germline CDR1 is MNHEY and CDR2 SVGAGI. The V end lost 6 bases, the J end lost 8 bases, and 13 bases lay between the germline ends. The CDR3 has 12 residues. CDR3 region: CASRSGGGEAFF. CDR3 nucleotides: TGTGCCAGCAGGAGCGGGGGAGGGGAAGCTTTCTTT.